The subject of this entry is one T cell receptor beta chain. The antigen remains undetermined. Clones were sequenced by immunoSEQ multiplex PCR, and TCRdb holds only the in-frame ones, with some missing. There are 100,000 to 150,000 clones in the sample; around 91% occur only once, and approximately 3.1% lies in the top ten. The CDR3 sequence is 14 residues long. V shed 6 bases and J 5 bases; nucleotides not matched to a gene: 8. CDR1 is SGHTA and CDR2 is FQGNSA in the germline V gene. The data are from a study of T cell responses to AZD1222 COVID-19 vaccine. Study-wide context: Analyses pooled second doses at about 4 or about 12 weeks. Study observations and caveats: Per reports, nearly half of all spike-specific TCRs target regions that are unmutated in variants.

The sequencing here drew on peripheral blood, taken on day 0 of AZD1222 vaccination. The clonotype originates from an adult in good health. The V and J genes are TRBV7-2 and TRBJ2-3, with TRBD1 identical over 7 bases. The CDR3 here is CASSLRGPLDTQYF. DNA of the CDR3: TGTGCCAGCAGTCTAAGGGGGCCCTTAGATACGCAGTATTTT.